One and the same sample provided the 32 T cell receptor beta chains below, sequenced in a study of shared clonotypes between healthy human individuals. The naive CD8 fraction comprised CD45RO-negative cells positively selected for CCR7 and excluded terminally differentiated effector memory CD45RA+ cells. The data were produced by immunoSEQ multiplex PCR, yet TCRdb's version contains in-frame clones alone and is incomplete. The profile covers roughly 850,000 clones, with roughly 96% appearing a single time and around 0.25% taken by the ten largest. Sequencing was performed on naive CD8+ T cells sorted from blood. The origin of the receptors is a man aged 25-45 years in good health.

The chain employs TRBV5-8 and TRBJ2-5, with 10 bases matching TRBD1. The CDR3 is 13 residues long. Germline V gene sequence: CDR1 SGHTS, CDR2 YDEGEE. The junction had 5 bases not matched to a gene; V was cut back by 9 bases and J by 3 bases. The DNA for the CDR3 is TGTGCCAACCCCGGACAGGGGGAAGAGACCCAGTACTTC. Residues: CANPGQGEETQYF.

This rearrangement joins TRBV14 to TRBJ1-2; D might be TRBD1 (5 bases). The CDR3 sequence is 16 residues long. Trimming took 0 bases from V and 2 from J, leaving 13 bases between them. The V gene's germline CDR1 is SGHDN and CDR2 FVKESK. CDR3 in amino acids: CASSQDRTSGNYGYTF. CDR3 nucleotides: TGTGCCAGCAGCCAAGATCGCACTTCAGGGAACTATGGCTACACCTTC.

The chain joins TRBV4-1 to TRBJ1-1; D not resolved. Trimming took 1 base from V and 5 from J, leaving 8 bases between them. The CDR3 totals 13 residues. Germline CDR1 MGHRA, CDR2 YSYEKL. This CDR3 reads CASSQVIGTEAFF. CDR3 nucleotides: TGCGCCAGCAGCCAAGTGATAGGGACTGAAGCTTTCTTT.

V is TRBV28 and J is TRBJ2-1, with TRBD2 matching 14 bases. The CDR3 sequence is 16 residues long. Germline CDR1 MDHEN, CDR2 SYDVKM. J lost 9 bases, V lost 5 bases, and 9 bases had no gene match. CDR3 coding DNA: TGTGCCAGCAGTCCACCGGGACTAGCGGGAGTAGTTGAGCAGTTCTTC. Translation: CASSPPGLAGVVEQFF.

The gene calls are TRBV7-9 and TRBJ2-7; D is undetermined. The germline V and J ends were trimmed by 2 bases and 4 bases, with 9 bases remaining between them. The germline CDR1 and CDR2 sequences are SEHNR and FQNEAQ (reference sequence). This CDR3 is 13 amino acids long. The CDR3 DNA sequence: TGTGCCAGCAGCTTACGGACCGAATACGAGCAGTACTTC. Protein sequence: CASSLRTEYEQYF.

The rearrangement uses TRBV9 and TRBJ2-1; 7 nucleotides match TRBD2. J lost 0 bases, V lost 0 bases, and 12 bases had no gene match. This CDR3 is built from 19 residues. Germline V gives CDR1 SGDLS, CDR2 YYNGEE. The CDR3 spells CASSVVPSGTLSSYNEQFF. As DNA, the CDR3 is TGTGCCAGCAGCGTAGTTCCTAGCGGAACCCTTAGCTCCTACAATGAGCAGTTCTTC.

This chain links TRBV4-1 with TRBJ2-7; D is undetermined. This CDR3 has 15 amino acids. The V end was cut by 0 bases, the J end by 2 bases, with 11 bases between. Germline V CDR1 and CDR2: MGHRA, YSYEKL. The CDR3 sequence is CASSQEGFGAYEQYF. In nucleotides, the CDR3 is TGCGCCAGCAGCCAAGAGGGGTTTGGGGCCTACGAGCAGTACTTC.

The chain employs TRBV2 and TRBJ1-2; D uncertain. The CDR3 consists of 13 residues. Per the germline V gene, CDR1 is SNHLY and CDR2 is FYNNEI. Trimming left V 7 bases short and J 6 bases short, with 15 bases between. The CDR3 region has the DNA TGTGCCAGCAAGTGGGATACTCGGGATGGCTACACCTTC. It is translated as CASKWDTRDGYTF.

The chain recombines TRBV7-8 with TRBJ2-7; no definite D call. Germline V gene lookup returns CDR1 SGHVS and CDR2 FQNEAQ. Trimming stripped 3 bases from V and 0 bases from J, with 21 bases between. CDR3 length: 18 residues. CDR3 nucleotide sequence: TGTGCCAGCAGCTTCCCCCGTGACAATGGCAGGCTCTCCTACGAGCAGTACTTC. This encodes CASSFPRDNGRLSYEQYF. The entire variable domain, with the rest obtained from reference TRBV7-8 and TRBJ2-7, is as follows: GAGVSQSPRYKVAKRGQDVALRCDPISGHVSLFWYQQALGQGPEFLTYFQNEAQLDKSGLPSDRFFAERPEGSVSTLKIQRTQQEDSAVYLCASSFPRDNGRLSYEQYFGPGTRLTVT.

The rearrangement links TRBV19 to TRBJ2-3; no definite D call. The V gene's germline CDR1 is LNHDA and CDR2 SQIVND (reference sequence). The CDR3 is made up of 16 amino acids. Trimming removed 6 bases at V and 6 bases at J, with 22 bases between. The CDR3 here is CASSPARWQVVDTQYF. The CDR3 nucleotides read TGTGCCAGTAGCCCGGCACGATGGCAGGTGGTGGATACGCAGTATTTT.

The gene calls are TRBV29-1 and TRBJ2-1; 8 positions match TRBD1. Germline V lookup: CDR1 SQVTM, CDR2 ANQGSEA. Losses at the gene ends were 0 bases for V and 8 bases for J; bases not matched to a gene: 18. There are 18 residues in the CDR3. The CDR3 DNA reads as TGCAGCGTTGAAGATCTGGACAGGGACTTATCGGCATCCGATGAGCAGTTCTTC. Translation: CSVEDLDRDLSASDEQFF.

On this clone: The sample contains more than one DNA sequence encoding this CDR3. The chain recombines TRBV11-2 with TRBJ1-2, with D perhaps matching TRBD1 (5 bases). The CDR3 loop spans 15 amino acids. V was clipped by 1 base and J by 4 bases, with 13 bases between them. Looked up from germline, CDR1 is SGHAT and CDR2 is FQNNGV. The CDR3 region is CASSLGQGGGYGYTF. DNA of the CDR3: TGTGCCAGCAGCTTAGGGCAGGGAGGCGGCTATGGCTACACCTTC.

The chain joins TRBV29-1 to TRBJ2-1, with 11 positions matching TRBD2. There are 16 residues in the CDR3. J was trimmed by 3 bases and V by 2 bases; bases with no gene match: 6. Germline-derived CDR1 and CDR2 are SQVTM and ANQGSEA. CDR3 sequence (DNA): TGCAGCGTTGAACTAGCGGGAGGAGGGAACTACAATGAGCAGTTCTTC. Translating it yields CSVELAGGGNYNEQFF.

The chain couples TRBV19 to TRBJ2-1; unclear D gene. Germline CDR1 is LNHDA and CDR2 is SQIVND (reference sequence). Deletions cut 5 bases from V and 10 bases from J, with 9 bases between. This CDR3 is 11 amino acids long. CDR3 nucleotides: TGTGCCAGTAGTTTCCAGCTCGAGCAGTTCTTC. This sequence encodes CASSFQLEQFF.

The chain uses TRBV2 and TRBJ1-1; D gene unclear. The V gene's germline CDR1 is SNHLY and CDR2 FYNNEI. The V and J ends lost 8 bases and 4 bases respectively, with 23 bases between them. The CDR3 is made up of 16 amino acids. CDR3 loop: CASSNLPGGFRTEAFF. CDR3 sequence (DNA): TGTGCCAGCTCTAACCTTCCGGGAGGCTTCCGCACTGAAGCTTTCTTT.

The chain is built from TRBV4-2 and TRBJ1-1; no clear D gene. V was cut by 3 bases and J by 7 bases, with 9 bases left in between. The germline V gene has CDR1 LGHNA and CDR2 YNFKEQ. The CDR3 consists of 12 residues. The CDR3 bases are TGTGCCAGCAGCCAGTCTGGAGGTGAAGCTTTCTTT. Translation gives CASSQSGGEAFF.

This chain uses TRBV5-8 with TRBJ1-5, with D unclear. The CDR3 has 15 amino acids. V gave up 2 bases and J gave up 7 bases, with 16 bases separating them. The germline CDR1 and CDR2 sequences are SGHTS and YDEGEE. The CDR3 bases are TGTGCCAGCAGCTTTTCGTCCGGGGTCAGGCAGCCCCAGCATTTT. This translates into CASSFSSGVRQPQHF.

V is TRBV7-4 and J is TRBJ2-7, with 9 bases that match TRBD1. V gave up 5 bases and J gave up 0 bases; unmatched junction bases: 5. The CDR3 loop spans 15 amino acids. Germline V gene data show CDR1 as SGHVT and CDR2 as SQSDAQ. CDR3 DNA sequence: TGTGCCAGCAGCGTGGGACAGGGTATCTCCTACGAGCAGTACTTC. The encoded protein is CASSVGQGISYEQYF.

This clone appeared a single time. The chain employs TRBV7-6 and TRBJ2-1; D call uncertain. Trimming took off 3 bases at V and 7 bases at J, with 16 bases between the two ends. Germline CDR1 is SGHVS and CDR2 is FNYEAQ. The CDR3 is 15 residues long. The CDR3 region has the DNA TGTGCCAGCAGCTTCCTAGTGGGGATGGGGAATGAGCAGTTCTTC. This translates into CASSFLVGMGNEQFF.

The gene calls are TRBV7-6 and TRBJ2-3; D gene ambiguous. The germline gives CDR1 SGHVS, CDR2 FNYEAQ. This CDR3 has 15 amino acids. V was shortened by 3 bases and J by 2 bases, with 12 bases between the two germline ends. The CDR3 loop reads CASSFKGSPTDTQYF. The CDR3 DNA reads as TGTGCCAGCAGCTTTAAAGGATCGCCCACAGATACGCAGTATTTT.

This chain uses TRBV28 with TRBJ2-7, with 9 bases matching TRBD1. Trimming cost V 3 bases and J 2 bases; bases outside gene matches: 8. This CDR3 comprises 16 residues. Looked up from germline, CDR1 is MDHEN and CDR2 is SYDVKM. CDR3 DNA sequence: TGTGCCAGCAGTTTTAATACCGGACAGGGGCCCTACGAGCAGTACTTC. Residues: CASSFNTGQGPYEQYF. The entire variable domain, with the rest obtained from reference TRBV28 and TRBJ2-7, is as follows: DVKVTQSSRYLVKRTGEKVFLECVQDMDHENMFWYRQDPGLGLRLIYFSYDVKMKEKGDIPEGYSVSREKKERFSLILESASTNQTSMYLCASSFNTGQGPYEQYFGPGTRLTVT.

The CDR3 reads CASSPKMTGVYQPQHF. CDR3 sequence (DNA): TGTGCCAGCAGTCCGAAAATGACAGGGGTTTACCAGCCCCAGCATTTT. The rearrangement links TRBV28 to TRBJ1-5, with 8 bases aligning to TRBD1. V shed 5 bases and J 7 bases; nucleotides not matched to a gene: 13. Germline V lookup: CDR1 MDHEN, CDR2 SYDVKM. The CDR3 runs 16 residues.

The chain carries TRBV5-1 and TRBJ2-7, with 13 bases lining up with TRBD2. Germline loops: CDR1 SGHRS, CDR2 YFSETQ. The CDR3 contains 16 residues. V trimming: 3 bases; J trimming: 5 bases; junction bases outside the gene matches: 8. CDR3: CASSSGTSGIWNEQYF. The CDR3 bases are TGCGCCAGCAGCTCCGGGACTAGCGGGATCTGGAACGAGCAGTACTTC.

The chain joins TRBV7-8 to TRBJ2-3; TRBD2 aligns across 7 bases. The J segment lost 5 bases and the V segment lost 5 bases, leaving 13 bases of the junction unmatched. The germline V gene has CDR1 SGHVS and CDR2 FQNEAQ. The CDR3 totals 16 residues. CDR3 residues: CASSPRDGRYGDTQYF. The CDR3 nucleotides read TGTGCCAGCAGCCCGCGGGACGGGAGGTATGGAGATACGCAGTATTTT.

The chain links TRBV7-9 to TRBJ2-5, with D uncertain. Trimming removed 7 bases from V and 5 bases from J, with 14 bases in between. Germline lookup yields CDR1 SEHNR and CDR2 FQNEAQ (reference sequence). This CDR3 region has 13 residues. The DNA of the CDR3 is TGTGCCAGCACCCCCTGGGTGGGGGAGACCCAGTACTTC. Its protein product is CASTPWVGETQYF.

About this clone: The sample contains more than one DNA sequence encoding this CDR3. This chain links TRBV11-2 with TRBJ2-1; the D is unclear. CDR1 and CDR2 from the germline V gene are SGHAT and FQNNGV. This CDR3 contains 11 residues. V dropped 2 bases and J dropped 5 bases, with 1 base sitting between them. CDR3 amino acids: CASSLHNEQFF. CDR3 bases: TGTGCCAGCAGCTTACACAATGAGCAGTTCTTC.

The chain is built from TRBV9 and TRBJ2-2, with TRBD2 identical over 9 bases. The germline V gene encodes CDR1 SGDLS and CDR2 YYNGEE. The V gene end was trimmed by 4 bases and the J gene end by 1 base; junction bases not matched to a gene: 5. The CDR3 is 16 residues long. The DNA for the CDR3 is TGTGCCAGCAGCTCTGAGACTAGCGGGAACACCGGGGAGCTGTTTTTT. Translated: CASSSETSGNTGELFF.

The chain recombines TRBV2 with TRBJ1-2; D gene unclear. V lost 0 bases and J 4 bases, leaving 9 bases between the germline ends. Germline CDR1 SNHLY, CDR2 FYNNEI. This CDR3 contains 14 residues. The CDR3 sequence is CASSEAEGIYGYTF. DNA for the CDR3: TGTGCCAGCAGTGAAGCGGAAGGGATCTATGGCTACACCTTC.

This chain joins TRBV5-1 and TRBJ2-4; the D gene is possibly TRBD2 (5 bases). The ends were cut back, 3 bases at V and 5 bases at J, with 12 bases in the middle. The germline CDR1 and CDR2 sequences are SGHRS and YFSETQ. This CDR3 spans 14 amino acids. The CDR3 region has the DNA TGCGCCAGCAGCTCCCGGGGTGTAGAAAACATTCAGTACTTC. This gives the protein CASSSRGVENIQYF.

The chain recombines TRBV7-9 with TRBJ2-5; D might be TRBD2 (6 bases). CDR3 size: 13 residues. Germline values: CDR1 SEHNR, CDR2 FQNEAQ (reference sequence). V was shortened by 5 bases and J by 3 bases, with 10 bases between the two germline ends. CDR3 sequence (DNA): TGTGCCAGCAGCGGCGGGACTGAAGAGACCCAGTACTTC. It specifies CASSGGTEETQYF.

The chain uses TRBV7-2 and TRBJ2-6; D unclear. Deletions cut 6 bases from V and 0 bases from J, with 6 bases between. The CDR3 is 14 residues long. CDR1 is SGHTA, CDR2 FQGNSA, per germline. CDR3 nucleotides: TGTGCCAGCAGACAAAACTCTGGGGCCAACGTCCTGACTTTC. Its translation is CASRQNSGANVLTF. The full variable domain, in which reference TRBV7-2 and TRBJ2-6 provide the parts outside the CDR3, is GAGVSQSPSNKVTEKGKDVELRCDPISGHTALYWYRQSLGQGLEFLIYFQGNSAPDKSGLPSDRFSAERTGGSVSTLTIQRTQQEDSAVYLCASRQNSGANVLTFGAGSRLTVL.

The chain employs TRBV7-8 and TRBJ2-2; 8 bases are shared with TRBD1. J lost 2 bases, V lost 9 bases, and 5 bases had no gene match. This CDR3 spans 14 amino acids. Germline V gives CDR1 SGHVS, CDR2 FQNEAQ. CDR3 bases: TGTGCCAGTCTAGACAGGGGAAACACCGGGGAGCTGTTTTTT. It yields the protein CASLDRGNTGELFF.